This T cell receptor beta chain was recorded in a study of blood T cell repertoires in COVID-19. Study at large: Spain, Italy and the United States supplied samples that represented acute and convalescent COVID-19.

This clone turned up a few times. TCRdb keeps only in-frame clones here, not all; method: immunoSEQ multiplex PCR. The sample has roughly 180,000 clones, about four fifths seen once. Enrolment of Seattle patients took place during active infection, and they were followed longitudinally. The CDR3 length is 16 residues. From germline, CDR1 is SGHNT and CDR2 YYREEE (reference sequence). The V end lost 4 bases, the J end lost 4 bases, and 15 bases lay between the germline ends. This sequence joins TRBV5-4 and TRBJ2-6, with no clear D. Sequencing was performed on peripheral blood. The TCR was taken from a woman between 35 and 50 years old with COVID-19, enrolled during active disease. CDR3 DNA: TGTGCCAGCAGCCCCCCTGACTTGTCGGGGGCCAACGTCCTGACTTTC. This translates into CASSPPDLSGANVLTF.